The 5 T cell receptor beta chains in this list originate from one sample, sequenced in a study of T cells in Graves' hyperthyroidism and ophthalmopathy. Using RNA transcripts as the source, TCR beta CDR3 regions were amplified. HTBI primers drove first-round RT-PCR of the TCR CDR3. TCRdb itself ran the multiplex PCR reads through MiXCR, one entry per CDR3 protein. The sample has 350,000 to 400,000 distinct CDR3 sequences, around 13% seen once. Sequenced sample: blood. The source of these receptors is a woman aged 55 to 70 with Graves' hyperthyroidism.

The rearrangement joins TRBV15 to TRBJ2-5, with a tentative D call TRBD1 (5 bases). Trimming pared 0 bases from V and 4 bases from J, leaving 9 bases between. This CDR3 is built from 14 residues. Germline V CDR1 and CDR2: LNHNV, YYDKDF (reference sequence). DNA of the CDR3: TGTGCCACCAGCAGAGACAGACAGCGAGAGACCCAGTACTTC. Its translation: CATSRDRQRETQYF. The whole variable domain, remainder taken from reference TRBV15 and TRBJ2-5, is DAMVIQNPRYQVTQFGKPVTLSCSQTLNHNVMYWYQQKSSQAPKLLFHYYDKDFNNEADTPDNFQSRRPNTSFCFLDIRSPGLGDTAMYLCATSRDRQRETQYFGPGTRLLVL.

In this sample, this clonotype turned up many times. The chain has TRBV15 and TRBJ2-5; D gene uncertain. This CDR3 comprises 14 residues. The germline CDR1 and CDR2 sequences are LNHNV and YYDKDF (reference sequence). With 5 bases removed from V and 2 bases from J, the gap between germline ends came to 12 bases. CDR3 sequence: CATSLRLDQETQYF. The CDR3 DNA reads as TGTGCCACCAGCCTACGACTGGATCAAGAGACCCAGTACTTC.

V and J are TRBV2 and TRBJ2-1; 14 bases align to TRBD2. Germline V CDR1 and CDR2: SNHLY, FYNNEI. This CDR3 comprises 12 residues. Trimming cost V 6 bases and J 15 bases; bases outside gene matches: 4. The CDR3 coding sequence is TGTGCCAGCAGAGGGACTAGCGGGGGTGGGTTCTTC. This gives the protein CASRGTSGGGFF.

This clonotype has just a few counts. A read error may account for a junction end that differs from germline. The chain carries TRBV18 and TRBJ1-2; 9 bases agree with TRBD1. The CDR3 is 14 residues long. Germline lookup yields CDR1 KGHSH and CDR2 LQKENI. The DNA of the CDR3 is TGTGCCGGCTCACCACCGGACAGGGGCTATGGCTACACCTTC. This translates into CAGSPPDRGYGYTF.

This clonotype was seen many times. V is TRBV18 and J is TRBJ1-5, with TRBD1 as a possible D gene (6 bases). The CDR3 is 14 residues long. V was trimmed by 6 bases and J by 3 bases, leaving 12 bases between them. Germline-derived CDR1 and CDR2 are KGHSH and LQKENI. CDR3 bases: TGTGCCAGCTCTCCAGGGACAACCAATCAGCCCCAGCATTTT. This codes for CASSPGTTNQPQHF.